The 20 T cell receptor beta chains reported below all come from one sample, sequenced in a study of T cell repertoires in cytomegalovirus infection. TCRdb used MiXCR to reprocess the reads, holding one entry per CDR3 protein. The data contain roughly 45,000 distinct CDR3 sequences, 20% to 25% of them seen just once; the ten biggest clones take up 80% to 90%. Their target antigens are unknown. The source was CD8+ T cells from cultured PBMCs, collected from culture after CMV antigen stimulation. These receptor sequences come from a human donor in good health (CMV status not recorded). Some clones in this sample may be carry-over from other donors' samples.

The chain employs TRBV19 and TRBJ2-2; D assignment may be TRBD1 or TRBD2 (5 bases each). Trimming cost V 5 bases and J 4 bases, with 11 bases left between them. The germline V gene encodes CDR1 LNHDA and CDR2 SQIVND (reference sequence). The CDR3 totals 14 residues. The CDR3 DNA reads TGTGCCAGTAGTCGTAAGAGGGGCACCGGGGAGCTGTTTTTT. Its protein product is CASSRKRGTGELFF.

This clonotype showed up many times. The rearrangement joins TRBV19 to TRBJ2-4; weak D call: TRBD1 (6 bases). The germline CDR1 and CDR2 sequences are LNHDA and SQIVND (reference sequence). CDR3 size: 17 residues. The V end lost 6 bases, the J end lost 0 bases, and 18 bases lay between the germline ends. The CDR3 sequence: CASRDRTAGIAKNIQYF. CDR3 coding DNA: TGTGCCAGTAGAGACCGGACAGCCGGAATAGCCAAAAACATTCAGTACTTC.

This clonotype was seen a few times. The J gene is TRBJ2-4, the V gene TRBV2; D unclear. CDR1 SNHLY and CDR2 FYNNEI come from the germline V gene. The CDR3 sequence is 15 residues long. Trimming shortened V by 6 bases and J by 8 bases, and 20 bases separated the two germline ends. For the CDR3, the DNA is TGTGCCAGCAGCCCAACGCCAGGTGGTAGGGACATTCAGTACTTC. It translates to CASSPTPGGRDIQYF.

This clonotype was seen a handful of times. The chain couples TRBV7-2 to TRBJ2-7; TRBD1 agrees at 7 bases. The CDR3 runs to 15 residues. Germline V CDR1 and CDR2: SGHTA, FQGNSA. V shed 1 base, J shed 2 bases, and the junction held 5 bases outside the gene matches. CDR3 DNA: TGTGCCAGCAGCTTAGGGACCGGACAGGCCTACGAGCAGTACTTC. Protein product: CASSLGTGQAYEQYF.

DNA of the CDR3: TGTGCCAGCAGCTTAAAAGGGAACTTAAACACCGGGGAGCTGTTTTTT. It specifies CASSLKGNLNTGELFF. This chain joins TRBV7-3 and TRBJ2-2; D gene unclear. The CDR3 totals 16 residues. Trimming shortened V by 1 base and J by 2 bases, and 11 bases separated the two germline ends. The germline CDR1 and CDR2 sequences are SGHTA and FQGTGA.

V and J are TRBV7-6 and TRBJ2-7, with D unclear. Germline V gene lookup returns CDR1 SGHVS and CDR2 FNYEAQ. Trimming removed 1 base at V and 7 bases at J, with 11 bases between. This CDR3 is 13 amino acids long. The CDR3 bases are TGTGCCAGCAGCTTAGGGGGAAGGGCTGAGCAGTACTTC. It yields the protein CASSLGGRAEQYF.

V gene TRBV7-9 combines with J gene TRBJ1-1; D unresolved. V was clipped by 5 bases and J by 0 bases, with 10 bases between them. This CDR3 is 14 amino acids long. CDR1 is SEHNR and CDR2 is FQNEAQ in the germline V gene (reference sequence). CDR3 region: CASSPPTVNTEAFF. The DNA of the CDR3 is TGTGCCAGCAGCCCCCCCACAGTGAACACTGAAGCTTTCTTT. The complete variable domain, with remaining parts taken from reference TRBV7-9 and TRBJ1-1, reads DTGVSQNPRHKITKRGQNVTFRCDPISEHNRLYWYRQTLGQGPEFLTYFQNEAQLEKSRLLSDRFSAERPKGSFSTLEIQRTEQGDSAMYLCASSPPTVNTEAFFGQGTRLTVV.

There are a few counts of this clonotype. The chain uses TRBV7-2 and TRBJ2-7; D might be TRBD1 (6 bases). Germline V gene lookup returns CDR1 SGHTA and CDR2 FQGNSA. V was cut by 4 bases and J by 3 bases, with 13 bases left in between. The CDR3 is made up of 14 amino acids. Written as DNA, the CDR3 is TGTGCCAGCAGCTACCGACCACAGGGCTACGAGCAGTACTTC. Its protein product is CASSYRPQGYEQYF.

The CDR3 is CASIHSRQGAYTF. In nucleotides, the CDR3 is TGTGCCAGCATCCACTCCCGACAGGGGGCTTACACCTTC. The chain employs TRBV12-3 or TRBV12-4 and TRBJ1-2, with 10 bases that match TRBD1. CDR3 length equals 13 residues. J lost 11 bases, V lost 7 bases, and 10 bases had no gene match.

V and J are TRBV6-2 or TRBV6-3 and TRBJ2-1, with 8 bases aligning to TRBD1. Germline values: CDR1 MNHEY, CDR2 SVGEGT. The CDR3 consists of 20 residues. Trimming at V came to 0 bases and at J to 0 bases, leaving 13 bases not matched to a gene. This CDR3 is CASSYSRDRTNPSSYNEQFF. DNA of the CDR3: TGTGCCAGCAGTTACTCTCGGGACAGGACAAACCCTAGCTCCTACAATGAGCAGTTCTTC.

In its sample, this clonotype was seen a few times. At one boundary the junction diverges from the germline segment, which might be a read error. The J gene is TRBJ2-1, the V gene TRBV25-1, with D unclear. This CDR3 region has 11 residues. Germline CDR1 is MGHDK and CDR2 is SYGVNS. CDR3 in DNA: TGTGTCAGCACCCCGGGCGATGAGCAGTTCTTC. Its translation: CVSTPGDEQFF.

This chain joins TRBV7-9 and TRBJ2-7; 9 nucleotides agree with TRBD1. CDR3 length: 13 amino acids. V lost 3 bases, J lost 3 bases, and 0 bases stayed unmatched. Germline CDR1 SEHNR, CDR2 FQNEAQ (reference sequence). CDR3 DNA sequence: TGTGCCAGCAGCTTGACAGGGGGCTACGAGCAGTACTTC. It specifies CASSLTGGYEQYF.

The chain couples TRBV12-3 or TRBV12-4 to TRBJ1-6; no clear D gene. V lost 2 bases to trimming and J lost 7 bases, with 6 bases between them. The CDR3 runs 13 residues. The CDR3 nucleotides are TGTGCCAGCAGTTTAATAGAGAATTCACCCCTCCACTTT. Translating it yields CASSLIENSPLHF.

This clonotype has a handful of counts. This chain joins TRBV20-1 and TRBJ1-3; TRBD1 is a possible D gene (5 bases). This CDR3 is built from 13 residues. V lost 3 bases and J lost 6, with 12 bases in between. The germline V gene has CDR1 DFQATT and CDR2 SNEGSKA (reference sequence). CDR3 sequence reads: CSASGRVENTIYF. The CDR3 DNA is TGCAGTGCTAGCGGCAGGGTTGAAAACACCATATATTTT.

In its sample, this clonotype was seen a few times. The chain couples TRBV7-2 to TRBJ2-3; D is unresolved. This CDR3 is built from 11 residues. Germline lookup yields CDR1 SGHTA and CDR2 FQGNSA. Trimming took off 8 bases at V and 2 bases at J, with 5 bases between the two ends. The CDR3 region has the DNA TGTGCCAGCCGTCACACAGATACGCAGTATTTT. It translates to CASRHTDTQYF.

This clonotype was seen a handful of times. This chain uses TRBV6-1 with TRBJ2-7; D call uncertain. This CDR3 has 14 residues. Germline lookup yields CDR1 MNHNS and CDR2 SASEGT. Trimming shortened V by 1 base and J by 3 bases, and 10 bases separated the two germline ends. The CDR3 is CASSEVVQNYEQYF. The CDR3 DNA follows: TGTGCCAGCAGTGAAGTTGTACAGAACTACGAGCAGTACTTC.

The DNA for the CDR3 is TGTGCCAGCAGCGCCCACTCGGACCCGGGGAATCAGCCCCAGCATTTT. This gives the protein CASSAHSDPGNQPQHF. The chain is built from TRBV9 and TRBJ1-5; D uncertain. V was cut by 3 bases and J by 4 bases, with 17 bases left in between. Germline assignment: CDR1 SGDLS and CDR2 YYNGEE. The CDR3 is 16 residues long.

The chain employs TRBV6-2 or TRBV6-3 and TRBJ2-1, with a weak D call TRBD1 (5 bases). The length of the CDR3 is 14 residues. Per the germline V gene, CDR1 is MNHEY and CDR2 is SVGEGT. V was clipped by 7 bases and J by 2 bases, with 12 bases between them. This CDR3 reads CASMRTGTYNEQFF. The CDR3 DNA sequence: TGTGCCAGCATGAGAACAGGCACCTACAATGAGCAGTTCTTC.

The genes are TRBV7-8 and TRBJ2-1; D might be TRBD2 (6 bases). CDR3 length: 15 amino acids. CDR1 is SGHVS, CDR2 FQNEAQ, per germline. The V end was cut by 4 bases, the J end by 2 bases, with 12 bases between. As DNA, the CDR3 is TGTGCCAGCAGCTCGGACGGGAGTCCCTACAATGAGCAGTTCTTC. Translation: CASSSDGSPYNEQFF.

V and J are TRBV7-8 and TRBJ2-1; D gene ambiguous. Trimming took 5 bases from V and 0 from J, leaving 5 bases between them. The CDR3 length is 13 residues. Per germline, CDR1 SGHVS and CDR2 FQNEAQ. CDR3 sequence: CASSPGSYNEQFF. The CDR3 DNA sequence: TGTGCCAGCAGCCCCGGCTCCTACAATGAGCAGTTCTTC.